The 28 T cell receptor beta chains listed next were all sequenced from one sample in a study of radiotherapy plus CTLA-4 blockade in lung cancer. Some clones are missing from TCRdb's copy, which holds only in-frame ones; the method was immunoSEQ multiplex PCR. The profile shows about 43,000 clones, roughly 67% of them singletons. The sequencing used peripheral blood, collected from a patient treated with radiotherapy plus ipilimumab. Receptors were obtained from a human donor with non-small cell lung cancer who had a partial response to radiotherapy plus ipilimumab.

This clone appeared many times. This chain links TRBV7-9 with TRBJ1-2, with 7 bases fitting TRBD1. This CDR3 is 12 amino acids long. V shed 5 bases, J shed 10 bases, and the junction held 7 bases outside the gene matches. Germline V gene data show CDR1 as SEHNR and CDR2 as FQNEAQ (reference sequence). The CDR3 region is CASSRTRGNYTF. The CDR3 DNA reads TGTGCCAGCAGCCGAACCAGGGGGAACTACACCTTC.

The CDR3 sequence: CASSAFGTGTYEQYF. CDR3 nucleotide sequence: TGTGCCAGCAGTGCCTTTGGGACAGGGACCTACGAGCAGTACTTC. The V gene is TRBV2, the J gene TRBJ2-5; 9 bases align to TRBD1. Near its end, the DNA agrees better with TRBJ2-7, so the J call may be wrong. The V gene's germline CDR1 is SNHLY and CDR2 FYNNEI. CDR3 size: 15 residues.

The V call is TRBV30, the J call TRBJ1-1, with 9 bases that match TRBD1. After removal of 2 bases from V and 1 base from J, the junction contained 2 bases not matched to a gene. CDR1 GTSNPN and CDR2 SVGIG come from the germline V gene (reference sequence). The CDR3 covers 14 residues. The CDR3 DNA reads TGTGCCTGGAGTTCGGGACAGGGGAACACTGAAGCTTTCTTT. Amino acid sequence: CAWSSGQGNTEAFF.

The chain uses TRBV18 and TRBJ1-1; D not certain. Germline CDR1 and CDR2: KGHSH and LQKENI. CDR3 length: 13 amino acids. V was pared by 2 bases and J by 5 bases, with 9 bases between. The CDR3 bases are TGTGCCAGCTCACCAAGTCAGTCTACTGAAGCTTTCTTT. Translating it yields CASSPSQSTEAFF.

This sequence joins TRBV4-3 and TRBJ1-6; D not certain. Between the trimmed V and J ends, which lost 0 bases and 8 bases, there was a span of 11 bases. The length of the CDR3 is 15 residues. The V gene's germline CDR1 is LGHNA and CDR2 YSLEER. CDR3 nucleotides: TGCGCCAGCAGCCAAGATCCGTATGAGGATTCACCCCTCCACTTT. Translated, it gives CASSQDPYEDSPLHF.

V is TRBV6-5 and J is TRBJ2-7; D possibly corresponds to TRBD1 (6 bases). The CDR3 is 12 residues long. Trimming left V 6 bases short and J 3 bases short, with 9 bases between. Germline loops: CDR1 MNHEY, CDR2 SVGAGI. The CDR3 loop is CASSSRGYEQYF. CDR3 DNA: TGTGCCAGCAGCTCCAGGGGCTACGAGCAGTACTTC.

The CDR3 loop is CASSYSQGTYEQYF. DNA for the CDR3: TGTGCCAGCAGTTACTCACAGGGAACCTACGAGCAGTACTTC. The V gene is TRBV6-6, the J gene TRBJ2-7; a possible D gene is TRBD1 (6 bases). V lost 0 bases, J lost 2 bases, and 8 bases lay in between. The CDR3 sequence is 14 residues long. Looked up from germline, CDR1 is MNHNY and CDR2 is SVGAGI (reference sequence).

The chain is built from TRBV7-9 and TRBJ2-7; the match to TRBD1 covers 7 bases. CDR3 length equals 16 residues. J was trimmed by 1 base and V by 1 base; bases with no gene match: 7. Germline CDR1 and CDR2: SEHNR and FQNEAQ (reference sequence). The CDR3: CASSLGVGGRSYEQYF. CDR3 coding DNA: TGTGCCAGCAGCTTAGGGGTAGGGGGCCGGTCCTACGAGCAGTACTTC.

The chain has TRBV7-2 and TRBJ1-1; maybe TRBD1 (5 bases). The V end lost 3 bases, the J end lost 3 bases, and 14 bases lay between the germline ends. The CDR3 is 15 residues long. The germline V gene has CDR1 SGHTA and CDR2 FQGNSA. The CDR3 region has the DNA TGTGCCAGCAGCTTTCCGCCAGGGTTCGACACTGAAGCTTTCTTT. Protein sequence: CASSFPPGFDTEAFF.

This chain connects TRBV6-4 to TRBJ2-1; 7 bases are a match to TRBD1. The germline V gene encodes CDR1 MRHNA and CDR2 SNTAGT. The CDR3 has 15 residues. J gave up 6 bases and V 4 bases, and 9 bases lay outside the gene matches. The CDR3: CASSGRQGSFNEQFF. CDR3 nucleotides: TGTGCCAGCAGTGGCCGACAGGGCTCGTTCAATGAGCAGTTCTTC.

A single count supports this clone. The V gene is TRBV6-1, the J gene TRBJ2-5; D is perhaps TRBD2 (5 bases). V was cut by 2 bases and J by 7 bases, with 20 bases left in between. Germline CDR1 reads MNHNS; CDR2 reads SASEGT. This CDR3 has 16 amino acids. CDR3 DNA sequence: TGTGCCAGCAGTGAAATCCCGGTAGTCATAGGAGGGACCCAGTACTTC. Protein product: CASSEIPVVIGGTQYF.

The gene calls are TRBV9 and TRBJ1-1; tentative D call: TRBD1 (6 bases). The V gene's germline CDR1 is SGDLS and CDR2 YYNGEE. The V and J ends lost 4 bases and 1 base respectively, with 14 bases between them. The length of the CDR3 is 15 residues. This CDR3 reads CASSPNGQQNTEAFF. In DNA form, the CDR3 reads TGTGCCAGCAGCCCGAACGGACAGCAGAACACTGAAGCTTTCTTT.

The chain recombines TRBV6-4 with TRBJ2-3, with 7 bases aligning to TRBD2. J gave up 5 bases and V 9 bases, and 14 bases lay outside the gene matches. The CDR3 has 15 amino acids. Germline V gene lookup returns CDR1 MRHNA and CDR2 SNTAGT. The CDR3 DNA sequence: TGTGCCAGACCCGGGGGGACGGAGTCGGAAGATACGCAGTATTTT. This sequence encodes CARPGGTESEDTQYF.

This clone was detected once. V gene TRBV6-5 combines with J gene TRBJ2-7; 8 bases fit TRBD1. Losses at the gene ends were 10 bases for V and 4 bases for J; bases not matched to a gene: 6. The CDR3 is 12 amino acids. Germline V lookup: CDR1 MNHEY, CDR2 SVGAGI. DNA of the CDR3: TGTGCCACCCAGGGGGCTAGTTACGAGCAGTACTTC. Translating it yields CATQGASYEQYF.

This clone was seen at least ten times. The V and J genes are TRBV19 and TRBJ1-1, with a possible D match to TRBD1 (5 bases). Per the germline V gene, CDR1 is LNHDA and CDR2 is SQIVND (reference sequence). V dropped 7 bases and J dropped 4 bases, with 19 bases sitting between them. The CDR3 loop spans 15 amino acids. The CDR3 DNA sequence: TGTGCCAGTAAAGGAGTCAGGGCTGAGAGCACTGAAGCTTTCTTT. Translating gives CASKGVRAESTEAFF.

This clone was counted only a few times. V and J are TRBV5-4 and TRBJ2-5; D is uncertain. Trimming cost V 1 base and J 5 bases, with 15 bases left between them. This CDR3 is built from 15 residues. Germline-derived CDR1 and CDR2 are SGHNT and YYREEE (reference sequence). In DNA form, the CDR3 reads TGTGCCAGCAGCTTGCTTTCCCGAGGAGTGGAGACCCAGTACTTC. Protein product: CASSLLSRGVETQYF.

The chain uses TRBV6-5 and TRBJ2-3; 14 bases agree with TRBD2. The germline CDR1 and CDR2 sequences are MNHEY and SVGAGI. Losses at the gene ends were 8 bases for V and 4 bases for J; bases not matched to a gene: 5. The CDR3 length is 15 residues. CDR3 region: CASGGLAGEPDTQYF. CDR3 bases: TGTGCCAGCGGGGGACTAGCGGGGGAACCAGATACGCAGTATTTT.

The chain carries TRBV19 and TRBJ1-5, with TRBD1 as a possible D gene (5 bases). The CDR3 is 17 residues long. Germline V CDR1 and CDR2: LNHDA, SQIVND (reference sequence). V lost 9 bases to trimming and J lost 5 bases, with 26 bases between them. Written as DNA, the CDR3 is TGTGCCAGCAACCCTTCTTTCGCGGCATCGGGGGATCAGCCCCAGCATTTT. Residues: CASNPSFAASGDQPQHF. Full variable domain (missing parts from reference TRBV19 and TRBJ1-5): DGGITQSPKYLFRKEGQNVTLSCEQNLNHDAMYWYRQDPGQGLRLIYYSQIVNDFQKGDIAEGYSVSREKKESFPLTVTSAQKNPTAFYLCASNPSFAASGDQPQHFGDGTRLSIL.

V usage is TRBV7-9 and J usage is TRBJ2-6; 8 bases map to TRBD2. J was trimmed by 0 bases and V by 3 bases; bases with no gene match: 10. This CDR3 comprises 19 residues. Germline assignment: CDR1 SEHNR and CDR2 FQNEAQ (reference sequence). The CDR3 region is CASSFVNGGAHSGANVLTF. The CDR3 bases are TGTGCCAGCAGCTTTGTTAACGGGGGGGCCCACTCTGGGGCCAACGTCCTGACTTTC.

The rearrangement joins TRBV9 to TRBJ1-1; 7 bases are a match to TRBD1. With 3 bases clipped from V and 13 bases from J, the junction kept 15 bases outside the gene matches. Germline V lookup: CDR1 SGDLS, CDR2 YYNGEE. CDR3 length: 14 residues. Here the CDR3 DNA reads TGTGCCAGCAGCGCCTCGGAGGGGGCTTCGAAGCTTTTCTTT. Amino acid sequence: CASSASEGASKLFF.

The CDR3 is CASSERGDEAFF. In nucleotides, the CDR3 is TGTGCCAGCAGTGAACGGGGGGATGAAGCTTTCTTT. The rearrangement links TRBV2 to TRBJ1-1; possible D gene TRBD1, 5 bases. Trimming removed 2 bases from V and 7 bases from J, with 8 bases in between. Germline-derived CDR1 and CDR2 are SNHLY and FYNNEI. The CDR3 runs 12 residues.

The chain joins TRBV19 to TRBJ2-2; TRBD2 matches 8 bases. V trimming: 7 bases; J trimming: 6 bases; junction bases outside the gene matches: 7. This CDR3 region has 14 residues. Germline V gives CDR1 LNHDA, CDR2 SQIVND (reference sequence). CDR3 region: CASKAGGSAGELFF. DNA of the CDR3: TGTGCCAGTAAGGCGGGAGGTTCCGCCGGGGAGCTGTTTTTT.

CDR3 sequence: CASSYSRGGADGYTF. Written as DNA, the CDR3 is TGTGCCAGCAGTTACTCGAGGGGGGGCGCGGATGGCTACACCTTC. The rearrangement uses TRBV6-5 and TRBJ1-2; weak D call: TRBD1 (6 bases). The CDR3 runs 15 residues. Trimming cost V 0 bases and J 6 bases, with 14 bases left between them. Germline CDR1 reads MNHEY; CDR2 reads SVGAGI.

This clone occurred once. The rearrangement uses TRBV2 and TRBJ1-1; TRBD1 might be the D (5 bases). Between the trimmed V and J ends, which lost 9 bases and 6 bases, there was a span of 20 bases. This CDR3 contains 14 residues. The germline CDR1 and CDR2 sequences are SNHLY and FYNNEI. CDR3 sequence (DNA): TGTGCCAGTCACCTCTGGGGCAGGGAGGCTGAAGCTTTCTTT. Its protein is CASHLWGREAEAFF.

The chain carries TRBV19 and TRBJ2-2; 10 positions agree with TRBD1. Germline V CDR1 and CDR2: LNHDA, SQIVND (reference sequence). The CDR3 has 16 residues. J was trimmed by 7 bases and V by 5 bases; bases with no gene match: 10. The CDR3 DNA is TGTGCCAGTAGTCTTGGACGACAGGGGGCGGGCGGGGAGCTGTTTTTT. Translating it yields CASSLGRQGAGGELFF.

The rearrangement links TRBV6-1 to TRBJ2-7; 8 positions match TRBD2. Germline loops: CDR1 MNHNS, CDR2 SASEGT. The CDR3 sequence is 15 residues long. V gave up 0 bases and J gave up 2 bases; unmatched junction bases: 3. The CDR3 region is CASSEAGGGPYEQYF. The CDR3 DNA is TGTGCCAGCAGTGAAGCCGGGGGGGGCCCCTACGAGCAGTACTTC.

This chain uses TRBV11-2 with TRBJ1-1; 8 nucleotides agree with TRBD1. The CDR3 loop spans 12 amino acids. V lost 5 bases to trimming and J lost 9 bases; unmatched junction nucleotides: 5. Germline assignment: CDR1 SGHAT and CDR2 FQNNGV. CDR3: CASSQTRGQAFF. DNA for the CDR3: TGTGCCAGCAGCCAAACCAGGGGGCAAGCTTTCTTT.

V gene TRBV20-1 combines with J gene TRBJ1-1; no clear D gene. Germline loops: CDR1 DFQATT, CDR2 SNEGSKA (reference sequence). The CDR3 sequence is 11 residues long. V shed 3 bases and J shed 6 bases, with 8 bases lying between them. DNA of the CDR3: TGCAGTGCTAGCCGAGGCCCTGAAGCTTTCTTT. Amino acid sequence: CSASRGPEAFF.